These 16 T cell receptor delta chains were sequenced from one sample in a study of delta chains in infants with herpesvirus infections. Reverse transcription of PBMC RNA used primers specific for the gamma and delta chains. TCRdb repeated clone calling on the RT-PCR reads with CATT. This sample carries more than 950 delta-chain clones, 31% of them seen once, and the ten largest clones take around 18%. Here the sequenced sample was peripheral blood, taken at time point 3 of longitudinal follow-up. The receptor source for this set is a human donor who was a Ugandan infant, either HIV-exposed or HIV-unexposed (not recorded which).

This clone appeared a single time. A far larger clone lies a single base away; this is likely a read error. The same CDR3 can be traced to other DNA sequences in this sample. The chain links TRDV1 to TRDJ2; the match to TRDD3 covers 12 bases. Trimming cost V 0 bases and J 2 bases; bases outside gene matches: 28. CDR3 length equals 26 residues. In germline, CDR1 is TSWWSYY, CDR2 QGS. DNA for the CDR3: TGTGCTCTTGGGGAACTTAGACTGCCTATCATGTGGGGACTGGGGGATACTGTGGCGTTGACAGCACAACTCTTCTTT. This codes for CALGELRLPIMWGLGDTVALTAQLFF.

As for this clone: Since a far larger clone is one base different, this is likely a read error. The identical CDR3 is also encoded by other nucleotide sequences in the sample. This chain uses TRDV2 with TRDJ1; tentatively, D is TRDD3 (8 bases). The germline V gene encodes CDR1 GEAIGNYY and CDR2 EKD. The CDR3 spans 19 residues. V was shortened by 4 bases and J by 0 bases, with 26 bases between the two germline ends. CDR3 nucleotides: TGTGCCTGTGATCCCATTCCTACCAGGCCTGGGGGAAACACCGATAAACTCATCTTT. Translated: CACDPIPTRPGGNTDKLIF.

Sample share makes this clone large (0.1 to 1%). This specimen includes other DNA sequences encoding the same CDR3. The rearrangement links TRDV2 to TRDJ1; possible D gene TRDD3, 6 bases. The CDR3 sequence is 15 residues long. V was cut by 0 bases and J by 0 bases, with 10 bases left in between. The germline V gene has CDR1 GEAIGNYY and CDR2 EKD. DNA for the CDR3: TGTGCCTGTGACACCGTGGGGGTCTACACCGATAAACTCATCTTT. Translating it yields CACDTVGVYTDKLIF.

About this clone: A much larger clone differs from this one at a single base, so this may be a read error. The same CDR3 arises from other DNA sequences in this sample as well. The V and J genes are TRDV2 and TRDJ3, with 7 bases lining up with TRDD3. The CDR3 has 19 amino acids. CDR1 and CDR2 from the germline V gene are GEAIGNYY and EKD. CDR3 DNA sequence: TGTGCCTGTGACCCCGCTGGGGGTCTTAGCTCCTGGGACACTCGACAGATGTTTTTC. Translation: CACDPAGGLSSWDTRQMFF.

In its sample, this clone was seen a few times. J is TRDJ1 and V is TRDV2, with 12 bases matching TRDD3. CDR3 length: 17 amino acids. Germline V gives CDR1 GEAIGNYY, CDR2 EKD. Germline trimming cut 9 bases from V and 0 bases from J; bases unmatched to any gene: 13. CDR3 coding DNA: TGTGCCGCAGACCTACTGGGGGATACCATGGACACCGATAAACTCATCTTT. This sequence encodes CAADLLGDTMDTDKLIF.

Sample share makes this clone large. The sample contains more than one DNA sequence encoding this CDR3. The chain is built from TRDV1 and TRDJ1; a weak D match, TRDD3 (10 bases). The CDR3 runs to 25 residues. V shed 1 base and J shed 0 bases, with 39 bases lying between them. CDR1 is TSWWSYY, CDR2 QGS, per germline. The CDR3 region is CALGEPPFLLWSLGDSDSYTDKLIF. CDR3 nucleotide sequence: TGTGCTCTTGGGGAACCCCCCTTCCTACTTTGGTCACTGGGGGATTCCGACTCGTACACCGATAAACTCATCTTT.

This clone is large within its sample. The sample carries other DNA sequences with the same CDR3. The rearrangement links TRDV1 to TRDJ1, with 9 bases fitting TRDD2. Germline CDR1 TSWWSYY, CDR2 QGS. The CDR3 sequence is 20 residues long. Trimming took 0 bases from V and 2 from J; bases not matched to a gene: 16. The CDR3 region is CALGELPSYIWGGNTDKLIF. CDR3 bases: TGTGCTCTTGGGGAACTCCCTTCCTACATATGGGGGGGTAATACCGATAAACTCATCTTT.

The chain employs TRDV2 and TRDJ1, with TRDD3 identical over 13 bases. This CDR3 has 19 residues. The V segment lost 1 base and the J segment 5 bases; nucleotides outside the gene matches: 15. Germline CDR1 reads GEAIGNYY; CDR2 reads EKD. The CDR3 is CACDTLENVLGDTRDKLIF. Here the CDR3 DNA reads TGTGCCTGTGACACTCTCGAAAACGTACTGGGGGATACGCGAGATAAACTCATCTTT.

This clone was seen a handful of times. The genes are TRDV1 and TRDJ1; D is perhaps TRDD2 (5 bases). V was trimmed by 0 bases and J by 4 bases, leaving 21 bases between them. Germline V gives CDR1 TSWWSYY, CDR2 QGS. The CDR3 runs 18 residues. CDR3 nucleotides: TGTGCTCTTGGGGAACTGGGCCCTACCCTTATACTCTGCGATAAACTCATCTTT. This sequence encodes CALGELGPTLILCDKLIF.

A remark on this clone: A far bigger clonotype differs at one base, so this is likely a read error. J is TRDJ1 and V is TRDV1; 7 bases align to TRDD3. CDR1 is TSWWSYY, CDR2 QGS, per germline. J was trimmed by 1 base and V by 0 bases; bases with no gene match: 8. The CDR3 totals 17 residues. CDR3 region: CALGELWGLGGTDKLIF. For the CDR3, the DNA is TGTGCTCTTGGGGAACTATGGGGGCTGGGGGGCACCGATAAACTCATCTTT.

Concerning this clone itself: This may stem from a read error, because a much larger clone lies one nucleotide away. Different DNA sequences within this sample yield the same CDR3. The chain joins TRAV14/DV4 to TRDJ1; TRDD3 agrees at 13 bases. CDR1 TSDPSYG and CDR2 QGSYDQQN come from the germline V gene (reference sequence). CDR3 length: 23 amino acids. CDR3 in DNA: TGTGCTCTGACCGATGATGGAACTACTTATGGGACTGGGGGATACGAAGCCACCGATAAACTCATCTTT. Its protein is CALTDDGTTYGTGGYEATDKLIF.

The table lists this clone with a count of one. A far larger clone is just one base off, so this is likely a read error. The chain joins TRDV1 to TRDJ2; 7 bases align to TRDD2. This CDR3 is built from 22 residues. Germline V gene data show CDR1 as TSWWSYY and CDR2 as QGS. Germline trimming cut 3 bases from V and 4 bases from J; bases unmatched to any gene: 26. In nucleotides, the CDR3 is TGTGCTCTTGGGGAGCCGGCCTTCCTCAAATGGCCGGGGTCAAGAAGGACAGCACAACTCTTCTTT. Encoded protein: CALGEPAFLKWPGSRRTAQLFF.

A word on this clone: This sequence is one base from a far larger clone and is likely a read error. Other nucleotide sequences from this sample produce the same CDR3. CDR3 coding DNA: TGTGCCTGTGACACAGTGGGGGATACGCGCACCGATAAACTCATCTTT. Residues: CACDTVGDTRTDKLIF. This chain joins TRDV2 and TRDJ1; 11 nucleotides match TRDD3. With V trimmed by 1 base and J by 1 base, 4 bases remained unmatched. The CDR3 is made up of 16 amino acids. Germline V gives CDR1 GEAIGNYY, CDR2 EKD.

As concerns this clone: This is likely an artifact of a read error, given a far larger clone one base away. This sample also contains other DNA sequences that code for the same CDR3. This chain connects TRDV2 to TRDJ3, with TRDD3 matching over 11 bases. With 3 bases clipped from V and 0 bases from J, the junction kept 9 bases outside the gene matches. The V gene's germline CDR1 is GEAIGNYY and CDR2 EKD. The CDR3 has 20 residues. The CDR3 here is CACDVLGDTPSSWDTRQMFF. The CDR3 nucleotides are TGTGCCTGTGACGTGCTGGGGGATACACCTAGCTCCTGGGACACCCGACAGATGTTTTTC.

The sample holds a few counts of this clone. The chain is built from TRDV2 and TRDJ1; 11 nucleotides match TRDD3. The V segment lost 3 bases and the J segment 0 bases; nucleotides outside the gene matches: 11. The CDR3 consists of 18 residues. CDR1 and CDR2 from the germline V gene are GEAIGNYY and EKD. CDR3: CACDDLLGDKTYTDKLIF. The CDR3 nucleotides are TGTGCCTGTGACGACTTACTGGGGGATAAGACGTACACCGATAAACTCATCTTT.

This clone was recorded only once. Since a far larger clone is one base different, this is likely a read error. The rearrangement uses TRDV1 and TRDJ2; possible D gene TRDD3, 5 bases. Germline-derived CDR1 and CDR2 are TSWWSYY and QGS. CDR3 length: 16 amino acids. The CDR3 DNA sequence: TGTGCTCTTGGGCCACTACCCAGAGGGGAGACATCACAACTCTTCTTT. This codes for CALGPLPRGETSQLFF.